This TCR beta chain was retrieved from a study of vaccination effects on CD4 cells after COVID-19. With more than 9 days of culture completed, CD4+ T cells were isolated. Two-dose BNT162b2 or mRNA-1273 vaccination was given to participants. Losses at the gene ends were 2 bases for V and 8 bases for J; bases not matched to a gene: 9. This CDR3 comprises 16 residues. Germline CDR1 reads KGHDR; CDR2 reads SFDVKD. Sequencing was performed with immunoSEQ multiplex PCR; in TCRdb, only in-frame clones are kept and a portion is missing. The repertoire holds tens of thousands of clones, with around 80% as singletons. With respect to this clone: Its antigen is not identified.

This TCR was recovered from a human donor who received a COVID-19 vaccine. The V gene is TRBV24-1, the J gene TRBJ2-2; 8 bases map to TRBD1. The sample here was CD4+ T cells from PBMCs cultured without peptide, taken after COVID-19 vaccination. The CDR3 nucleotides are TGTGCCACCAGTGATTCGACAGGGGCCCAGACTGGGGAGCTGTTTTTT. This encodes CATSDSTGAQTGELFF.